This T cell receptor (beta chain) was identified in a study of blood T cell repertoires in COVID-19. On the study more broadly: Italy, Spain and the United States were the sources of the convalescent and acute COVID-19 samples.

Using immunoSEQ multiplex PCR, the repertoire was profiled, and TCRdb retains in-frame clones only, with some absent. The top ten clones hold about 1.2% of a sample with under 300,000 clones, approximately 91% of them seen once. This CDR3 comprises 15 residues. The germline V gene encodes CDR1 GTSNPN and CDR2 SVGIG (reference sequence). Trimming pared 1 base from V and 5 bases from J, leaving 14 bases between. Sample: PBMCs or T cells enriched from blood (not recorded which). The chain is built from TRBV30 and TRBJ1-4; D not certain. This clonotype was obtained from a human donor in a cohort exposed to, infected with or recovered from COVID-19 (not recorded which). The donor label of this sample is uncertain. The CDR3 loop is CAWSGFADINEKLFF. Written as DNA, the CDR3 is TGTGCCTGGAGTGGGTTCGCGGATATCAATGAAAAACTGTTTTTT.